A single T cell receptor beta chain is shown here with its context. The record originates from a study of blood T cells in healthy people across ages. Trimming took off 2 bases at V and 0 bases at J, with 10 bases between the two ends. There are 15 residues in the CDR3. Germline assignment: CDR1 MNHEY and CDR2 SVGEGT. Extractions gave at least 5.5 micrograms of total RNA per sample. Alongside a J-beta primer mix, a sample-barcoded 5' primer served in a second PCR lasting 7 to 11 cycles. TCRdb reprocessed the 5' RACE reads via MiXCR and lists one record per CDR3 protein. The sample holds under 2,000,000 distinct CDR3 sequences, 40% to 55% seen once.

Sequencing was performed on blood. This clonotype originated in a woman aged 40-49 years in good health. This chain joins TRBV6-2 or TRBV6-3 and TRBJ1-2; no definite D call. The CDR3: CASSYLSVTNYGYTF. The CDR3 DNA reads TGTGCCAGCAGTTACCTCTCGGTTACTAACTATGGCTACACCTTC.